The 11 T cell receptor beta chains below were found in one sample sequenced in a study of T-cell reconstitution after alpha-beta-depleted transplantation in children. During its preparation, the TCRbeta library received unique molecular identifiers. One entry per CDR3 protein, called by TCRdb with MiXCR from the PCR reads. This table has hundreds of thousands of distinct CDR3 sequences, around 12% appearing once. The specimen comprised PBMCs, sampled before TCRalphabeta/CD19-depleted stem cell transplant. The receptors shown here come from a girl aged 2-10 years with congenital amegakaryocytic thrombocytopenia, due to receive a stem cell transplant.

This clonotype was seen at least ten times. V gene TRBV7-6 combines with J gene TRBJ2-7, with D tentatively TRBD1 or TRBD2 (5 bases each). Germline CDR1 and CDR2: SGHVS and FNYEAQ. This CDR3 has 14 amino acids. Trimming cost V 6 bases and J 3 bases, with 15 bases left between them. In nucleotides, the CDR3 is TGTGCCAGCAGTTATGGGGGAAGAAACTACGAGCAGTACTTC. Encoded protein: CASSYGGRNYEQYF.

This clonotype has a handful of counts. The rearrangement joins TRBV30 to TRBJ2-3, with D unclear. This CDR3 comprises 15 residues. Germline CDR1 GTSNPN, CDR2 SVGIG (reference sequence). Trimming took 4 bases from V and 5 from J, leaving 19 bases between them. CDR3 in DNA: TGTGCCTGGACCCACGCGGCCGATTGGATAGATACGCAGTATTTT. This codes for CAWTHAADWIDTQYF.

This sequence joins TRBV28 and TRBJ2-7; no definite D call. CDR1 and CDR2 (germline): MDHEN, SYDVKM. Deletions cut 6 bases from V and 3 bases from J, with 15 bases between. This CDR3 comprises 14 residues. The CDR3 DNA follows: TGTGCCAGCAGCCCCCCGAACGGGCTCTACGAGCAGTACTTC. Translated: CASSPPNGLYEQYF.

This clonotype was counted many times. The V and J genes are TRBV12-3 or TRBV12-4 and TRBJ1-5; perhaps TRBD1 as D (5 bases). The CDR3 runs 13 residues. V lost 6 bases and J lost 7, with 13 bases in between. CDR3 in DNA: TGTGCCAGCAGCCTGGGGGAGAGGCAGCCCCAGCATTTT. Translated, it gives CASSLGERQPQHF.

In this sample, this clonotype turned up many times. The CDR3 region has the DNA TGCGCCAGCAGCACCGGGACTAGCGGGAGTGAGAGCACAGATACGCAGTATTTT. Encoded protein: CASSTGTSGSESTDTQYF. This sequence joins TRBV5-1 and TRBJ2-3, with 14 bases aligning to TRBD2. The germline V gene encodes CDR1 SGHRS and CDR2 YFSETQ. With V trimmed by 4 bases and J by 0 bases, 7 bases remained unmatched. This CDR3 has 18 residues.

J is TRBJ2-1 and V is TRBV20-1; 7 nucleotides match TRBD1. The V gene end was trimmed by 1 base and the J gene end by 2 bases; junction bases not matched to a gene: 20. This CDR3 region has 20 residues. Looked up from germline, CDR1 is DFQATT and CDR2 is SNEGSKA (reference sequence). CDR3 amino acids: CSARAIQGSLRTQAYNEQFF. DNA for the CDR3: TGCAGTGCTAGAGCAATACAGGGGTCACTTAGGACTCAAGCCTACAATGAGCAGTTCTTC.

In its sample, this clonotype was seen a few times. J is TRBJ2-5 and V is TRBV5-1; 8 nucleotides line up with TRBD1. V gave up 4 bases and J gave up 5 bases; unmatched junction bases: 7. Germline V gene lookup returns CDR1 SGHRS and CDR2 YFSETQ. The CDR3 length is 14 residues. The DNA of the CDR3 is TGCGCCAGCAGCCCTGGGACAGGATTGGAGACCCAGTACTTC. This encodes CASSPGTGLETQYF.

This clonotype was observed once. At one end, the junction sequence differs from germline, possibly due to a read error. The V gene is TRBV28, the J gene TRBJ1-1, with TRBD1 as a possible D gene (6 bases). Germline CDR1 MDHEN, CDR2 SYDVKM. This CDR3 has 15 amino acids. The chain's CDR3 is CASSSIEGRDTEALF. The CDR3 DNA follows: TGTGCCAGCAGTTCAATCGAGGGTCGGGACACTGAAGCTCTCTTT.

This clonotype was seen only once. A much larger clonotype is one base distant, so this may be a read error. The rearrangement links TRBV20-1 to TRBJ2-1; 8 positions agree with TRBD2. Germline V gene data show CDR1 as DFQATT and CDR2 as SNEGSKA (reference sequence). This CDR3 is 20 amino acids long. The CDR3 DNA follows: TGCTGTGCTAGACACTTGGGGCGGGAGGTGGTACAAATCTCCTACAATGAGCAGTTCTTC. This codes for CCARHLGREVVQISYNEQFF.

This clonotype was recorded a few times. The chain employs TRBV5-1 and TRBJ1-1; D unresolved. The CDR3 runs to 15 residues. In germline, CDR1 is SGHRS, CDR2 YFSETQ. V was shortened by 4 bases and J by 6 bases, with 19 bases between the two germline ends. CDR3 region: CASSEGGSARPEAFF. As DNA, the CDR3 is TGCGCCAGCAGCGAGGGAGGGTCCGCGAGACCTGAAGCTTTCTTT.

This clonotype was detected only a few times. The chain links TRBV5-1 to TRBJ1-2; D gene uncertain. The CDR3 runs to 14 residues. CDR1 and CDR2 (germline): SGHRS, YFSETQ. Between the trimmed V and J ends, which lost 3 bases and 5 bases, there was a span of 14 bases. CDR3 amino acids: CASSSAPGYYGYTF. CDR3 nucleotides: TGCGCCAGCAGCTCGGCACCGGGTTATTATGGCTACACCTTC.